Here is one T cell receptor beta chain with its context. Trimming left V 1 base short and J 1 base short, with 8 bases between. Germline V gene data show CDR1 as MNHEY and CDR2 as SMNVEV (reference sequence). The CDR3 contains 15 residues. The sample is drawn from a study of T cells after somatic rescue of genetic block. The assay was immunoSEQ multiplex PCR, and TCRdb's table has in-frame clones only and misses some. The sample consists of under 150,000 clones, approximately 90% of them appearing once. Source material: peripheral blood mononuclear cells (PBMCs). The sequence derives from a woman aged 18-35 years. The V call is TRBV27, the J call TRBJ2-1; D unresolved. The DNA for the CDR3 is TGTGCCAGCAGTTTATTCAGTGCTTCCTACAATGAGCAGTTCTTC. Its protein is CASSLFSASYNEQFF.